This T cell receptor (beta chain) comes out of a study of T-cell memory formation after mild COVID-19. TCRdb redid the calling of the 5' RACE reads with MiXCR, one entry per CDR3 protein. The sample has roughly 35,000 distinct CDR3 sequences, 20% to 25% seen once. This clonotype appeared a few times. As yet, its antigen is unknown. Notes on the study in general: Those CD4+ clones that contracted were mainly in CM and EM (CD8+ ones in EMRA). Cross-reactive memory apparently joined, as some responding clones appeared in pre-infection memory.

The TCR comes from an adult who had mild COVID-19 (a few samples of this study predate the infection). Cell type and time point are not known. Sequenced sample: PBMCs or a T cell subset sorted from them (not recorded which).

The CDR3 sequence: CASSPGTSGGNEQFF. The DNA of the CDR3 is TGTGCCAGCAGTCCAGGGACTAGCGGGGGTAATGAGCAGTTCTTC. This rearrangement joins TRBV6-6 to TRBJ2-1; 14 bases line up with TRBD2. The CDR3 loop spans 15 amino acids. Germline V gene data show CDR1 as MNHNY and CDR2 as SVGAGI (reference sequence). The V gene end was trimmed by 5 bases and the J gene end by 7 bases; junction bases not matched to a gene: 4.